The 6 T cell receptor beta chains below were found in one sample sequenced in a study of siplizumab effects on memory and regulatory T cells. The table came from immunoSEQ multiplex PCR; TCRdb's copy has only in-frame clones and leaves some out. The repertoire holds about 50,000 clones, with over 90% as singletons. The sequenced material came from CD8+ T cells sorted from blood. These receptors all come from a human donor in good health.

The gene calls are TRBV2 and TRBJ2-7, with D maybe TRBD1 (5 bases). Trimming took off 7 bases at V and 2 bases at J, with 9 bases between the two ends. Per the germline V gene, CDR1 is SNHLY and CDR2 is FYNNEI. The length of the CDR3 is 12 residues. The CDR3 is CASIQGAYEQYF. The DNA for the CDR3 is TGTGCCAGCATTCAAGGGGCCTACGAGCAGTACTTC.

The J gene is TRBJ2-1, the V gene TRBV4-1, with D possibly TRBD2 on 6 matching bases. Germline V gives CDR1 MGHRA, CDR2 YSYEKL. CDR3 length: 16 amino acids. V was shortened by 1 base and J by 3 bases, with 13 bases between the two germline ends. The CDR3, as DNA: TGCGCCAGCAGCCAAGTTAAGCGGGCGGACTACAATGAGCAGTTCTTC. Translated: CASSQVKRADYNEQFF.

The chain carries TRBV28 and TRBJ2-4, with D possibly TRBD1 on 5 matching bases. Germline V gene data show CDR1 as MDHEN and CDR2 as SYDVKM. V shed 6 bases and J shed 1 base, with 22 bases lying between them. The CDR3 contains 18 residues. The CDR3 sequence: CASSRIAPGKLAKNIQYF. CDR3 nucleotide sequence: TGTGCCAGCAGCCGAATCGCTCCAGGGAAATTGGCCAAAAACATTCAGTACTTC.

The V and J genes are TRBV4-1 and TRBJ2-1; maybe TRBD2 (5 bases). Deletions cut 4 bases from V and 5 bases from J, with 12 bases between. This CDR3 has 14 residues. From germline, CDR1 is MGHRA and CDR2 YSYEKL. Here the CDR3 reads CASSREGNNNEQFF. The DNA of the CDR3 is TGCGCCAGCAGCCGAGAGGGTAATAACAATGAGCAGTTCTTC.

This chain joins TRBV15 and TRBJ1-5; the D is unclear. Germline CDR1 is LNHNV and CDR2 is YYDKDF (reference sequence). CDR3 length: 15 residues. Trimming took off 1 base at V and 5 bases at J, with 12 bases between the two ends. The CDR3 is CATSRVRAVDQPQHF. Here the CDR3 DNA reads TGTGCCACCAGCAGAGTTAGGGCGGTGGATCAGCCCCAGCATTTT.

This rearrangement joins TRBV27 to TRBJ2-5, with D perhaps matching TRBD1 or TRBD2 (5 bases each). Germline lookup yields CDR1 MNHEY and CDR2 SMNVEV (reference sequence). The CDR3 is made up of 14 amino acids. The V and J ends lost 6 bases and 7 bases respectively, with 18 bases between them. The CDR3 coding sequence is TGTGCCAGCAGGCCTTTTGGGGCCGCGGGGACCCAGTACTTC. Translating gives CASRPFGAAGTQYF.